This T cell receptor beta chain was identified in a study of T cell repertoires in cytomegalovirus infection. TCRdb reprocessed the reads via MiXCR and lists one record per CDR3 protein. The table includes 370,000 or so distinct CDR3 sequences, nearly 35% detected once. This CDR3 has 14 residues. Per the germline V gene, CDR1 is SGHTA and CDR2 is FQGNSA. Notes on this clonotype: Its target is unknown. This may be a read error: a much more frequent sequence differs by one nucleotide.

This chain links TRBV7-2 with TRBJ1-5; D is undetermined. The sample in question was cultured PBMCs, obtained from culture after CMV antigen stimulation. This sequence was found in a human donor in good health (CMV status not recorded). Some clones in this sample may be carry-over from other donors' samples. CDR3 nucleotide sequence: TGTGCCAGCAGCTTCGCGGGGTCTTTTCAGCCCCAGCAATTT. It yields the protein CASSFAGSFQPQQF.